One sample yielded the 15 T cell receptor beta chains listed below, sequenced in a study of control samples from healthy donors and cancer patients. Profiling relied on immunoSEQ multiplex PCR, and the TCRdb table lists in-frame clones only, not all of them. The repertoire consists of 120,000 to 150,000 clones, with roughly 93% occurring once and the leading ten covering 5% to 7%. Sequenced input: blood. These receptor sequences come from a man aged 18 to 29 in good health.

This chain joins TRBV19 and TRBJ1-4; 7 bases map to TRBD1. Germline CDR1 reads LNHDA; CDR2 reads SQIVND (reference sequence). The CDR3 is 13 amino acids. Losses at the gene ends were 5 bases for V and 7 bases for J; bases not matched to a gene: 4. In DNA, the CDR3 is TGTGCCAGTAGTCGAGGGGGCATTGAAAAACTGTTTTTT. This gives the protein CASSRGGIEKLFF.

This clone was recorded once. This chain connects TRBV4-1 to TRBJ1-1; unclear D gene. Germline V gene sequence: CDR1 MGHRA, CDR2 YSYEKL. This CDR3 comprises 14 residues. The ends were cut back, 7 bases at V and 1 base at J, with 13 bases in the middle. The CDR3, as DNA: TGCGCCAGCACCAACTTTCCAACGAACACTGAAGCTTTCTTT. Translating gives CASTNFPTNTEAFF.

The rearrangement uses TRBV4-1 and TRBJ2-1; D not certain. Germline V gene sequence: CDR1 MGHRA, CDR2 YSYEKL. CDR3 size: 13 residues. V dropped 0 bases and J dropped 6 bases, with 6 bases sitting between them. The chain's CDR3 is CASSQDRSNEQFF. The DNA of the CDR3 is TGCGCCAGCAGCCAAGATCGAAGCAATGAGCAGTTCTTC.

The gene calls are TRBV5-4 and TRBJ1-2; D is unclear. The germline V gene has CDR1 SGHNT and CDR2 YYREEE (reference sequence). There are 13 residues in the CDR3. V gave up 6 bases and J gave up 3 bases, with 12 bases separating them. The CDR3 region has the DNA TGTGCCAGCACCGACCGGGTAGACTATGGCTACACCTTC. Its translation is CASTDRVDYGYTF.

The chain has TRBV30 and TRBJ2-1; D uncertain. The ends were cut back, 5 bases at V and 3 bases at J, with 8 bases in the middle. The CDR3 has 12 amino acids. CDR1 is GTSNPN, CDR2 SVGIG, per germline (reference sequence). The CDR3 is CAWSLVYNEQFF. The CDR3 DNA is TGTGCCTGGTCGCTCGTCTACAATGAGCAGTTCTTC.

The chain links TRBV7-3 to TRBJ2-2, with TRBD2 matching over 8 bases. Trimming took 0 bases from V and 6 from J; bases not matched to a gene: 3. The CDR3 is made up of 15 amino acids. The germline gives CDR1 SGHTA, CDR2 FQGTGA. Written as DNA, the CDR3 is TGTGCCAGCAGCTTAACAGCGGGAGCCTCCGGGGAGCTGTTTTTT. It codes for CASSLTAGASGELFF.

This sequence joins TRBV28 and TRBJ1-4, with D possibly being TRBD1 (5 bases). The germline gives CDR1 MDHEN, CDR2 SYDVKM. Trimming removed 4 bases from V and 6 bases from J, with 18 bases in between. CDR3 length: 16 residues. The CDR3 nucleotides read TGTGCCAGCAGTTCTAACCCCCCCGGGGCTGATGAAAAACTGTTTTTT. This translates into CASSSNPPGADEKLFF.

The chain employs TRBV5-6 and TRBJ1-1; 10 bases map to TRBD1. The CDR3 contains 18 residues. Unmatched junction bases numbered 13, after V lost 0 bases and J lost 5 bases. Germline lookup yields CDR1 SGHDT and CDR2 YYEEEE. CDR3 sequence: CASSLVRNGTGVKTEAFF. The CDR3 nucleotides read TGTGCCAGCAGCTTGGTAAGAAATGGGACAGGGGTTAAGACTGAAGCTTTCTTT.

About this clone itself: The junction departs from germline at one end; a sequencing error may be responsible. V gene TRBV19 combines with J gene TRBJ2-1; 10 bases fit TRBD2. The CDR3 is 15 amino acids. Germline-derived CDR1 and CDR2 are LNHDA and SQIVND (reference sequence). The CDR3 coding sequence is TGTGCCAGTAGGATAGCGGGGGGTTTATACAATGAGCAGTTCTTC. Amino acid sequence: CASRIAGGLYNEQFF. Variable domain in full (rest from reference TRBV19 and TRBJ2-1): DGGITQSPKYLFRKEGQNVTLSCEQNLNHDAMYWYRQDPGQGLRLIYYSQIVNDFQKGDIAEGYSVSREKKESFPLTVTSAQKNPTAFYLCASRIAGGLYNEQFFGPGTRLTVL.

The chain uses TRBV19 and TRBJ2-5; maybe TRBD2 (7 bases). The V gene lost 6 bases and the J gene lost 7 bases, with 12 bases spanning the gap. The CDR3 totals 12 residues. Germline V lookup: CDR1 LNHDA, CDR2 SQIVND (reference sequence). In DNA form, the CDR3 reads TGTGCCAGTAGCTGGGGGGGCGCGACCCAGTACTTC. Translated, it gives CASSWGGATQYF.

The rearrangement joins TRBV4-3 to TRBJ1-3, with D hard to call. Between the trimmed V and J ends, which lost 4 bases and 5 bases, there was a span of 24 bases. The V gene's germline CDR1 is LGHNA and CDR2 YSLEER. The CDR3 is made up of 18 amino acids. The CDR3: CASSPNRLSVEARNTIYF. CDR3 nucleotide sequence: TGCGCCAGCAGCCCTAATAGACTGTCAGTAGAGGCTCGAAACACCATATATTTT.

The chain recombines TRBV4-1 with TRBJ1-1; the D gene is possibly TRBD1 (5 bases). V was clipped by 0 bases and J by 7 bases, with 12 bases between them. From germline, CDR1 is MGHRA and CDR2 YSYEKL. The CDR3 runs to 14 residues. This CDR3 is CASSQEGRVGEAFF. The CDR3 DNA sequence: TGCGCCAGCAGCCAAGAAGGCAGGGTCGGTGAAGCTTTCTTT.

V usage is TRBV4-3 and J usage is TRBJ2-7; 9 bases line up with TRBD1. The CDR3 spans 15 residues. The germline gives CDR1 LGHNA, CDR2 YSLEER. The V gene end was trimmed by 3 bases and the J gene end by 2 bases; junction bases not matched to a gene: 5. This chain's CDR3 is CASSQMGQGTYEQYF. For the CDR3, the DNA is TGCGCCAGCAGCCAGATGGGACAGGGCACCTACGAGCAGTACTTC.

The J gene is TRBJ1-2, the V gene TRBV11-2, with 12 bases identical to TRBD1. CDR3 length: 15 amino acids. The germline CDR1 and CDR2 sequences are SGHAT and FQNNGV. The J segment lost 8 bases and the V segment lost 2 bases, leaving 6 bases of the junction unmatched. The CDR3 sequence: CASSLNPGQGAGYTF. CDR3 bases: TGTGCCAGCAGCTTAAATCCGGGACAGGGGGCGGGCTACACCTTC. The variable domain in full, completed from reference TRBV11-2 and TRBJ1-2, reads EAGVAQSPRYKIIEKRQSVAFWCNPISGHATLYWYQQILGQGPKLLIQFQNNGVVDDSQLPKDRFSAERLKGVDSTLKIQPAKLEDSAVYLCASSLNPGQGAGYTFGSGTRLTVV.

The chain couples TRBV2 to TRBJ1-6; D unresolved. From germline, CDR1 is SNHLY and CDR2 FYNNEI. The CDR3 covers 14 residues. V dropped 2 bases and J dropped 5 bases, with 7 bases sitting between them. The CDR3 sequence: CASSEQTNNSPLHF. The CDR3 DNA sequence: TGTGCCAGCAGTGAACAGACTAATAATTCACCCCTCCACTTT.